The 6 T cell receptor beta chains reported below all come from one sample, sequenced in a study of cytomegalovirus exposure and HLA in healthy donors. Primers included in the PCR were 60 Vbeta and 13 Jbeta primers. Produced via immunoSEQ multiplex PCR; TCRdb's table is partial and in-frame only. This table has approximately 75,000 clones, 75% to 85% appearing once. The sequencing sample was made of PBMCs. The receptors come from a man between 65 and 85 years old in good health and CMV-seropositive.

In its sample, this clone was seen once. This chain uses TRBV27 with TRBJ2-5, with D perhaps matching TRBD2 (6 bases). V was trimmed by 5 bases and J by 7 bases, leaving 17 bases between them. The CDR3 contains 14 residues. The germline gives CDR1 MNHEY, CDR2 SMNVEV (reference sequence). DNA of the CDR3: TGTGCCAGCAGTCCGAGTCGGGACTTAAGGACCCAGTACTTC. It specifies CASSPSRDLRTQYF.

Written as DNA, the CDR3 is TGTGCCAGCAGCTCGGACTATCAGAACAATGAGCAGTTCTTC. This codes for CASSSDYQNNEQFF. This chain connects TRBV7-3 to TRBJ2-1; a weak D match, TRBD2 (6 bases). Germline CDR1 is SGHTA and CDR2 is FQGTGA. Between the trimmed V and J ends, which lost 4 bases and 5 bases, there was a span of 12 bases. The CDR3 runs 14 residues.

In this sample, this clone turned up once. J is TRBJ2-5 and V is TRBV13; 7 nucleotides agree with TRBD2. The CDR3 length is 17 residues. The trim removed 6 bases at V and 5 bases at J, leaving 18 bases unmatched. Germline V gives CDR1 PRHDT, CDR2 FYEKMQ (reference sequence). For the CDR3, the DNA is TGTGCCAGCAGAAGAGAGGCTAGCGGAAGCTTCGGGGAGACCCAGTACTTC. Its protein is CASRREASGSFGETQYF.

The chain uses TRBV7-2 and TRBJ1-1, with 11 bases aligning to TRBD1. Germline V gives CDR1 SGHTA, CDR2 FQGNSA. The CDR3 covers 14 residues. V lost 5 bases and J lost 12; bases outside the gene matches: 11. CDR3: CASSRRGQGALTFF. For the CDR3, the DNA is TGTGCCAGCAGCCGAAGAGGACAGGGGGCGTTAACTTTCTTT.

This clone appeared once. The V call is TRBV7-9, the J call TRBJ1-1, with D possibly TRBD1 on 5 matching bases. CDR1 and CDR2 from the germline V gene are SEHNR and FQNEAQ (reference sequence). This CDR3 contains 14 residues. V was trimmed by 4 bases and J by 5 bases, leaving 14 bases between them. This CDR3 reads CASSWGTGQTEAFF. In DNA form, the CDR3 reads TGTGCCAGCAGCTGGGGAACAGGACAAACTGAAGCTTTCTTT.

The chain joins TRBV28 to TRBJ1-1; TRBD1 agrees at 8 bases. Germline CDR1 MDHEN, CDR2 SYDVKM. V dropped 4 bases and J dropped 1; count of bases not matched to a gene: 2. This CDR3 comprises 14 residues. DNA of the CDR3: TGTGCCAGCAGTTCCCAGGGGGCGAACACTGAAGCTTTCTTT. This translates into CASSSQGANTEAFF.